This T cell receptor beta chain was obtained from a study of cytomegalovirus exposure and HLA in healthy donors. Study conclusions and caveats: In a later analysis, a genetic analysis reported fewer productive-TCR N-insertions in an Asian-associated ancestry cluster than the cohort average. Most CMV-associated TCR beta chains appeared HLA-restricted in a later analysis. Some V segments, including TRBV6-2 and TRBV6-3, were excluded as indistinguishable. CMV serostatus stood as the only immune exposure information on hand.

This clone was counted between two and nine times. The antigen is unknown. CDR1 LGHNA and CDR2 YSLEER come from the germline V gene. V lost 0 bases to trimming and J lost 4 bases, with 13 bases between them. The CDR3 sequence is 16 residues long. Both 60 Vbeta primers and 13 Jbeta primers went into the PCR. Assay used: immunoSEQ multiplex PCR; TCRdb lists only in-frame clones, some missing. The sample shows some 97,000 clones, 75% of them seen only once. Material: PBMCs. The source of this sequence is a woman between 18 and 30 years old in good health and CMV-seropositive. The chain carries TRBV4-3 and TRBJ1-3; possibly TRBD1 for D (5 bases). CDR3 in amino acids: CASSQDLRTTGNTIYF. In nucleotides, the CDR3 is TGCGCCAGCAGCCAAGATCTCAGGACAACAGGAAACACCATATATTTT.